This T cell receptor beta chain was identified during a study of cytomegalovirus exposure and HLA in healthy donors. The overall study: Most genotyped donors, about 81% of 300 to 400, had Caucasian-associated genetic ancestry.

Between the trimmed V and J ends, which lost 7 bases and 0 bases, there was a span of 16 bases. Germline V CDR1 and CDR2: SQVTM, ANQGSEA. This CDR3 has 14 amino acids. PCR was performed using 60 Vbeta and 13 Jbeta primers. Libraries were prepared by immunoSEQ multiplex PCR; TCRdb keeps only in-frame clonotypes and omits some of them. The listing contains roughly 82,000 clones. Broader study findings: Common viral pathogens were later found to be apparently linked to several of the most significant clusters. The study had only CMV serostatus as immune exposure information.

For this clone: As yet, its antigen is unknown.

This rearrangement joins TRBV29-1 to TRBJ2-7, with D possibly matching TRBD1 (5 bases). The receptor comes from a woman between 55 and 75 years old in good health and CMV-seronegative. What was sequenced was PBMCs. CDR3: CSAVAAQGSYEQYF. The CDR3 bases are TGCAGCGCGGTAGCCGCCCAGGGCTCCTACGAGCAGTACTTC.